What follows describes a single T cell receptor beta chain. In this sample, this clone turned up a few times. It lacks a known antigen. Base qualities are not recorded, but no much larger clone differs from it by a single base. Thawed unstimulated PBMCs were stained for CD3, CD4 and CD8 and FACS-sorted into CD3+CD4+ and CD3+CD8+ populations. Randomization to immunosuppression withdrawal applied to every one of the 8 studied subjects. Genomic DNA was isolated with the Qiagen DNeasy Blood and Tissue Kit. Based on the germline V gene (reference sequence), the CDR1 and CDR2 sequences are LNHDA and SQIVND. The cysteine opens and the phenylalanine closes a CDR3 of 13 amino acids. The entry retains the CDR3 DNA only, 39 bases that are in frame from base 1. Between the V and J ends, shortened by 7 bases and 6 bases respectively, the junction contains 12 bases. The entry originates in a study of T cell clones after liver transplantation (dated by TCRdb to about 2019). Describing the broader study: The samples were obtained from ITN030ST, a randomized trial that attempted immunosuppression withdrawal within 2 years after liver transplantation. After a pre-transplant mixed lymphocyte reaction, TCRbeta sequencing was used to pinpoint donor-reactive T cell clones, which were subsequently tracked in post-transplant blood. As an antigen-independent comparator for donor-reactive sequences, third party-reactive TCRbeta sequences were also identified from pre-transplant MLRs. Of the eight recipients, a few were HCV-positive, while the remaining recipients had been transplanted for non-autoimmune, non-viral indications. No induction therapy was given to the subjects, and standard immunosuppression was administered until randomization at 12-24 months post-transplant. Tolerance was defined as complete withdrawal of immunosuppression for at least one year without a rise in liver enzymes beyond twice the upper limit of normal. Blood samples were collected pre-transplant, pre-randomization before withdrawal, and post-randomization after either full withdrawal or failed withdrawal. Of the 8 liver transplant recipients making up the studied cohort, 3 were classified as tolerant and 5 as non-tolerant.

Overall results and qualifications from the work: Donor-reactive sequences decreased more than third party-reactive sequences, which suggests partial antigen-specific deletion that was not related to withdrawal success. Low numbers of available donor cells limited the measurable donor-reactive repertoire in a couple of subjects. Conclusions were preliminary, limited by small, heterogeneous patient numbers and non-standardized post-transplant time points. Once repertoire turnover was taken into account, donor-reactive detection showed a significant reduction for CD4 in 7 of 8 subjects and for CD8 in 8 of 8. A significant post-transplant decrease in circulating donor-reactive CD4 TCRbeta sequences was observed in most of the 8 subjects, irrespective of tolerance or HCV status. Since no allograft tissue specimens were available, donor-reactive T cells may have migrated into the graft instead of being deleted.

Using immunoSEQ, frozen genomic DNA was subjected to high-throughput TCRbeta CDR3 sequencing, a process that included PCR amplification, mapping, bias correction and internal controls. The study's processing was this. Only productive rearrangements were retained, and each unique TCRbeta sequence was defined by its CDR3 nucleotide sequence together with its V and J gene. A sequence counted as donor-reactive only if the sequence showed at least 5-fold expansion in CFSE-low cells compared with unstimulated pre-transplant cells and had a frequency of at least 0.01%. Minimum frequency thresholds were set for each subject based on the unstimulated sample with the lowest template count, ensuring at least 90% detection power. Jensen-Shannon divergence between the top 1000 TCRbeta sequences post- versus pre-transplant served as the measure of repertoire turnover. Two-sided Fisher's exact tests were used to test for changes in how often donor-reactive sequences were detected. TCRdb limited this immuneACCESS table to in-frame rearrangements with V and J called. A share of clones is missing; checked studies link under half to unresolved V genes, and the rest is unexplained. V, J and clone size reflect that table, while D and trimming were determined from the DNA. This sample lists tens of thousands of clones; about four fifths were detected once. In total, the top ten clones hold around 0.72% of the sample.

The sequencing here drew on CD4+ T cells from blood, taken 12 months after liver transplant. This receptor chain uses TRBV19 and TRBJ2-2, with TRBD1 tentatively as D gene (6 bases match). The receptor was isolated from a human patient who received a liver transplant. It is possible that, after a transplant, some T cells come from the graft donor. CDR3 protein: CASTTRGSGELFF. The bases read TGTGCCAGTACCACTAGGGGGTCCGGGGAGCTGTTTTTT. The CDR3, completed at both ends by the reference TRBV19 and TRBJ2-2 genes, gives the full variable domain DGGITQSPKYLFRKEGQNVTLSCEQNLNHDAMYWYRQDPGQGLRLIYYSQIVNDFQKGDIAEGYSVSREKKESFPLTVTSAQKNPTAFYLCASTTRGSGELFFGEGSRLTVL.